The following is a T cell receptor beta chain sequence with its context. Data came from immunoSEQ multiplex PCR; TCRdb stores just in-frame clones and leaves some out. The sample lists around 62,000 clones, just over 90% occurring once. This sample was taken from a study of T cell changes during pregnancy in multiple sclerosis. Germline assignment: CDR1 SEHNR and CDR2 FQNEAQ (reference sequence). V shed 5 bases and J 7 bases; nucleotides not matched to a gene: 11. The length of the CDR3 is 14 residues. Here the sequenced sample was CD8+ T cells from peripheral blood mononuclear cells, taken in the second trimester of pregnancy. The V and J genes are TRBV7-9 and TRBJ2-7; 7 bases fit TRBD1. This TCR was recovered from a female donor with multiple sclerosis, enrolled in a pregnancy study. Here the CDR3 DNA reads TGTGCCAGCAGCGGCCGGGACAGAGGGGAGGAGCAGTACTTC. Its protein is CASSGRDRGEEQYF.